These 25 T cell receptor beta chains were sequenced from one sample in a study of blood T cells in healthy people across ages. Alongside a J-beta primer mix, a sample-barcoded 5' primer served in a second PCR lasting about 7 to 11 cycles. TCRdb fed the 5' RACE reads into MiXCR, producing one record per CDR3 protein. The sample holds approximately 800,000 distinct CDR3 sequences; 20% to 25% are singletons and the top ten take approximately 3.7%. Separately, the same data were catalogued under a study of T cells of mothers and their children.

Sequencing was performed on blood. These receptors all come from a boy between 10 and 17 years old in good health.

The V and J genes are TRBV14 and TRBJ2-1; unclear D gene. CDR1 and CDR2 from the germline V gene are SGHDN and FVKESK. The CDR3 sequence is 13 residues long. Trimming stripped 3 bases from V and 0 bases from J, with 3 bases between. The CDR3 reads CASSHGSYNEQFF. The DNA for the CDR3 is TGTGCCAGCAGCCACGGCTCCTACAATGAGCAGTTCTTC.

This clonotype has a count of ten or more. This chain connects TRBV7-9 to TRBJ2-5; D gene unclear. The CDR3 loop spans 12 amino acids. Trimming pared 0 bases from V and 5 bases from J, leaving 4 bases between. Germline V gives CDR1 SEHNR, CDR2 FQNEAQ (reference sequence). CDR3 DNA: TGTGCCAGCAGCTTAGCCTCTGAGACCCAGTACTTC. Protein product: CASSLASETQYF.

This clonotype was seen only a few times. This chain connects TRBV19 to TRBJ2-1; TRBD1 aligns across 8 bases. The end of the DNA aligns better with TRBJ2-5, so the J call may be wrong. Germline CDR1 and CDR2: LNHDA and SQIVND (reference sequence). The length of the CDR3 is 13 residues. DNA of the CDR3: TGTGCCAGCCTGGACAGGGATGTAGAGACCCAGTACTTC. Its protein product is CASLDRDVETQYF.

This sequence joins TRBV10-3 and TRBJ2-5, with D maybe TRBD2 (6 bases). CDR3 length: 12 residues. V dropped 6 bases and J dropped 5 bases, with 10 bases sitting between them. Per germline, CDR1 ENHRY and CDR2 SYGVKD. The CDR3 region is CAISGSGETQYF. The CDR3 DNA is TGTGCCATCAGCGGGAGCGGGGAGACCCAGTACTTC.

This chain links TRBV24-1 with TRBJ2-2; D gene uncertain. Germline lookup yields CDR1 KGHDR and CDR2 SFDVKD. V shed 1 base and J shed 7 bases, with 3 bases lying between them. CDR3 length equals 12 residues. The CDR3 here is CATSDFGGELFF. CDR3 coding DNA: TGTGCCACCAGTGATTTTGGCGGGGAGCTGTTTTTT.

This clonotype was counted between two and nine times. This chain joins TRBV28 and TRBJ1-4; a possible D gene is TRBD1 (5 bases). Germline V gene data show CDR1 as MDHEN and CDR2 as SYDVKM. The CDR3 totals 15 residues. The germline V and J ends were trimmed by 7 bases and 7 bases, with 19 bases remaining between them. CDR3 in amino acids: CASTAPSAGGEKLFF. CDR3 sequence (DNA): TGTGCCAGCACCGCTCCTTCGGCCGGGGGTGAAAAACTGTTTTTT. Filled out from reference TRBV28 and TRBJ1-4, the complete variable domain reads DVKVTQSSRYLVKRTGEKVFLECVQDMDHENMFWYRQDPGLGLRLIYFSYDVKMKEKGDIPEGYSVSREKKERFSLILESASTNQTSMYLCASTAPSAGGEKLFFGSGTQLSVL.

This clonotype showed up just a few times. The genes are TRBV11-2 and TRBJ2-5; D not resolved. V gave up 4 bases and J gave up 5 bases, with 5 bases separating them. The germline gives CDR1 SGHAT, CDR2 FQNNGV. CDR3 size: 11 residues. CDR3 protein: CASSSVETQYF. The CDR3 DNA reads TGTGCCAGCAGCTCTGTGGAGACCCAGTACTTC.

As for this clonotype: This likely comes from a read error, as the CDR3 has no conserved phenylalanine or tryptophan at its end. V and J are TRBV6-5 and TRBJ2-1; 7 nucleotides align to TRBD2. The CDR3 length is 15 residues. CDR1 and CDR2 from the germline V gene are MNHEY and SVGAGI. Losses at the gene ends were 6 bases for V and 7 bases for J; bases not matched to a gene: 12. CDR3 protein: CASRYGTTSRNEQFL. CDR3 sequence (DNA): TGTGCCAGCAGGTACGGGACTACCTCCCGAAATGAGCAGTTCCTC.

The genes are TRBV7-2 and TRBJ2-5; 7 bases are a match to TRBD2. The CDR3 contains 15 residues. Trimming at V came to 1 base and at J to 2 bases, leaving 4 bases not matched to a gene. Per the germline V gene, CDR1 is SGHTA and CDR2 is FQGNSA. The CDR3 reads CASSLVRAGQETQYF. The CDR3 region has the DNA TGTGCCAGCAGCTTAGTAAGAGCGGGGCAAGAGACCCAGTACTTC.

This clonotype was counted a few times. CDR3: CASREGPSYEQYF. CDR3 DNA sequence: TGTGCCAGCAGGGAGGGCCCATCCTACGAGCAGTACTTC. The gene calls are TRBV28 and TRBJ2-7; D possibly corresponds to TRBD2 (6 bases). Per germline, CDR1 MDHEN and CDR2 SYDVKM. V was cut by 6 bases and J by 1 base, with 10 bases left in between. This CDR3 is built from 13 residues. Full variable domain (outside the CDR3, taken from reference TRBV28 and TRBJ2-7): DVKVTQSSRYLVKRTGEKVFLECVQDMDHENMFWYRQDPGLGLRLIYFSYDVKMKEKGDIPEGYSVSREKKERFSLILESASTNQTSMYLCASREGPSYEQYFGPGTRLTVT.

The sample holds a few counts of this clonotype. V and J are TRBV6-2 or TRBV6-3 and TRBJ2-4, with a tentative D call TRBD1 (5 bases). CDR3 length equals 12 residues. Trimming left V 5 bases short and J 6 bases short, with 8 bases between. The germline gives CDR1 MNHEY, CDR2 SVGEGT. The CDR3 sequence: CASSGARNIQYF. The CDR3 DNA follows: TGTGCCAGCAGTGGGGCGAGAAACATTCAGTACTTC.

This chain uses TRBV28 with TRBJ2-7, with D unresolved. Trimming removed 2 bases from V and 5 bases from J, with 10 bases in between. CDR3 size: 13 residues. CDR1 and CDR2 from the germline V gene are MDHEN and SYDVKM. DNA of the CDR3: TGTGCCAGCAGTTTAATCGGAGCCGACGAGCAGTACTTC. Protein product: CASSLIGADEQYF.

This rearrangement joins TRBV29-1 to TRBJ1-2; D is possibly TRBD1 (5 bases). The CDR3 totals 12 residues. Germline V CDR1 and CDR2: SQVTM, ANQGSEA. Trimming cost V 4 bases and J 5 bases, with 11 bases left between them. CDR3 in DNA: TGCAGCGTTGTGGTTTGGGGGTATGGCTACACCTTC. Its translation: CSVVVWGYGYTF.

This sequence joins TRBV29-1 and TRBJ2-6, with D perhaps TRBD2 (5 bases). The germline V gene has CDR1 SQVTM and CDR2 ANQGSEA. The CDR3 is 14 residues long. V was trimmed by 4 bases and J by 1 base, leaving 8 bases between them. The CDR3 DNA is TGCAGCGTTGGGAGGAATTCTGGGGCCAACGTCCTGACTTTC. Protein sequence: CSVGRNSGANVLTF.

This clonotype was recorded a few times. The gene calls are TRBV6-5 and TRBJ1-4, with D perhaps TRBD1 (5 bases). The V gene's germline CDR1 is MNHEY and CDR2 SVGAGI. This CDR3 is built from 17 residues. The V gene lost 4 bases and the J gene lost 5 bases, with 20 bases spanning the gap. CDR3: CASSSGARAGRNEKLFF. In nucleotides, the CDR3 is TGTGCCAGCAGTTCCGGGGCCCGGGCGGGGAGGAATGAAAAACTGTTTTTT.

This chain connects TRBV7-9 to TRBJ1-2; perhaps TRBD1 as D (5 bases). Germline values: CDR1 SEHNR, CDR2 FQNEAQ (reference sequence). The V and J ends lost 5 bases and 4 bases respectively, with 20 bases between them. This CDR3 contains 16 residues. Here the CDR3 reads CASSLGWEGLSYGYTF. In DNA form, the CDR3 reads TGTGCCAGCAGCCTCGGGTGGGAGGGGCTGAGCTATGGCTACACCTTC.

This clonotype turned up a few times. The chain couples TRBV20-1 to TRBJ2-3; unclear D gene. The germline V and J ends were trimmed by 1 base and 0 bases, with 8 bases remaining between them. Germline CDR1 is DFQATT and CDR2 is SNEGSKA (reference sequence). The CDR3 runs 14 residues. The CDR3 sequence is CSARVITSTDTQYF. The CDR3 region has the DNA TGCAGTGCTAGAGTAATCACTAGCACAGATACGCAGTATTTT.

The V gene is TRBV9, the J gene TRBJ2-3, with D perhaps TRBD1 (5 bases). CDR1 SGDLS and CDR2 YYNGEE come from the germline V gene. V lost 3 bases and J lost 6, with 8 bases in between. The CDR3 contains 12 residues. The DNA for the CDR3 is TGTGCCAGCAGCGCAGGGTCGGATACGCAGTATTTT. Translating it yields CASSAGSDTQYF.

This chain uses TRBV6-5 with TRBJ2-5; the match to TRBD1 covers 10 bases. V gave up 2 bases and J gave up 5 bases; unmatched junction bases: 5. The CDR3 runs 15 residues. Germline assignment: CDR1 MNHEY and CDR2 SVGAGI. In nucleotides, the CDR3 is TGTGCCAGCAGTTACGACGACAGGGGGCGTGAGACCCAGTACTTC. Amino acid sequence: CASSYDDRGRETQYF.

In this sample, this clonotype turned up a few times. This chain joins TRBV2 and TRBJ1-3; TRBD1 matches at 7 bases. CDR1 SNHLY and CDR2 FYNNEI come from the germline V gene. After removal of 5 bases from V and 5 bases from J, the junction contained 9 bases not matched to a gene. The CDR3 extends over 15 amino acids. CDR3 DNA sequence: TGTGCCAGCAGTCCTGGACAGGCGGGAAGAAACACCATATATTTT. It is translated as CASSPGQAGRNTIYF.

This rearrangement joins TRBV12-3 or TRBV12-4 to TRBJ2-5; perhaps TRBD1 as D (8 bases). Trimming stripped 5 bases from V and 4 bases from J, with 17 bases between. This CDR3 is built from 15 residues. This chain's CDR3 is CASSRDRGGGETQYF. CDR3 DNA: TGTGCCAGCAGTCGCGACAGGGGAGGGGGAGAGACCCAGTACTTC.

This clonotype has just a few counts. The J gene is TRBJ1-1, the V gene TRBV29-1, with D unclear. V was trimmed by 4 bases and J by 1 base, leaving 7 bases between them. Germline V gives CDR1 SQVTM, CDR2 ANQGSEA. The CDR3 extends over 12 amino acids. CDR3 coding DNA: TGCAGCGTTGCCACACAGAACACTGAAGCTTTCTTT. It encodes CSVATQNTEAFF. Full variable domain (outside the CDR3, taken from reference TRBV29-1 and TRBJ1-1): SAVISQKPSRDICQRGTSLTIQCQVDSQVTMMFWYRQQPGQSLTLIATANQGSEATYESGFVIDKFPISRPNLTFSTLTVSNMSPEDSSIYLCSVATQNTEAFFGQGTRLTVV.

The sample holds a few counts of this clonotype. The chain employs TRBV5-5 and TRBJ2-7; a possible D gene is TRBD2 (6 bases). V lost 0 bases to trimming and J lost 11 bases, with 12 bases between them. Germline CDR1 is SGHKS and CDR2 is YYEKEE (reference sequence). This CDR3 region has 12 residues. The CDR3 region is CASSLEWGEKYF. The CDR3 nucleotides read TGTGCCAGCAGCTTGGAGTGGGGGGAGAAGTACTTC.

The rearrangement joins TRBV29-1 to TRBJ2-3; D is perhaps TRBD1 or TRBD2 (6 bases each). The CDR3 covers 15 residues. Trimming pared 2 bases from V and 0 bases from J, leaving 12 bases between. Germline lookup yields CDR1 SQVTM and CDR2 ANQGSEA. The CDR3 DNA reads TGCAGCGTTGAACCCCCGGGGGCGAGCACAGATACGCAGTATTTT. Translation gives CSVEPPGASTDTQYF.

In its sample, this clonotype was seen a few times. V gene TRBV29-1 combines with J gene TRBJ2-1, with D possibly matching TRBD2 (5 bases). With 7 bases removed from V and 3 bases from J, the gap between germline ends came to 16 bases. Germline CDR1 and CDR2: SQVTM and ANQGSEA. This CDR3 spans 14 amino acids. The CDR3 nucleotides are TGCAGCGCCGCGAGGGCGCCAAGCTACAATGAGCAGTTCTTC. As protein: CSAARAPSYNEQFF.